Shown below are 5 T cell receptor beta chains from a single sample sequenced in a study of OX40 agonist ivuxolimab in advanced cancers. The table came from immunoSEQ multiplex PCR; TCRdb's copy has only in-frame clones and leaves some out. The data hold about 6,500 clones, with about 85% observed a single time. Sequencing was performed on CD4+ or CD8+ T cells sorted from blood, taken in a trial of the OX40 agonist ivuxolimab. All receptors come from an adult with an advanced solid tumor such as melanoma, head and neck, liver or kidney cancer.

This chain uses TRBV12-5 with TRBJ2-1; no firm D call. Trimming pared 0 bases from V and 6 bases from J, leaving 9 bases between. Germline CDR1 is LGHNT and CDR2 is FRNRAP. The CDR3 is 14 amino acids. This CDR3 is CASGLVVTANEQFF. The DNA for the CDR3 is TGTGCTAGTGGTTTGGTAGTTACGGCCAATGAGCAGTTCTTC.

V gene TRBV5-6 combines with J gene TRBJ2-2; D not resolved. The germline V gene encodes CDR1 SGHDT and CDR2 YYEEEE. Trimming removed 0 bases at V and 1 base at J, with 4 bases between. The CDR3 is 14 residues long. Written as DNA, the CDR3 is TGTGCCAGCAGCTTGGCGCAGAACACCGGGGAGCTGTTTTTT. Translation: CASSLAQNTGELFF.

V and J are TRBV27 and TRBJ2-7; D gene unclear. Germline values: CDR1 MNHEY, CDR2 SMNVEV (reference sequence). The CDR3 length is 17 residues. Trimming pared 0 bases from V and 3 bases from J, leaving 18 bases between. CDR3 nucleotides: TGTGCCAGCAGTTTATCGTACAGCACCCTCCTTTACTACGAGCAGTACTTC. It specifies CASSLSYSTLLYYEQYF.

The chain combines TRBV4-3 with TRBJ1-1, with 8 positions matching TRBD1. Trimming at V came to 1 base and at J to 3 bases, leaving 4 bases not matched to a gene. The CDR3 contains 15 residues. Germline CDR1 LGHNA, CDR2 YSLEER. The CDR3 is CASSQVGTGYTEAFF. The CDR3 nucleotides are TGCGCCAGCAGCCAAGTGGGGACAGGATACACTGAAGCTTTCTTT.

The chain carries TRBV9 and TRBJ2-5; 9 nucleotides match TRBD1. Germline-derived CDR1 and CDR2 are SGDLS and YYNGEE. The CDR3 is 15 amino acids. J gave up 4 bases and V 4 bases, and 8 bases lay outside the gene matches. CDR3 sequence (DNA): TGTGCCAGCAGCCCGGGACAGGGCGCTACAGAGACCCAGTACTTC. Amino acid sequence: CASSPGQGATETQYF. Complete variable domain (other parts from reference TRBV9 and TRBJ2-5): DSGVTQTPKHLITATGQRVTLRCSPRSGDLSVYWYQQSLDQGLQFLIQYYNGEERAKGNILERFSAQQFPDLHSELNLSSLELGDSALYFCASSPGQGATETQYFGPGTRLLVL.